The 29 T cell receptor beta chains below all came from one sample that was sequenced in a study of blood T cell repertoires in COVID-19. Using immunoSEQ multiplex PCR, the repertoire was profiled, and TCRdb retains in-frame clones only, with some absent. Counted here are around 300,000 clones, 75% to 90% occurring once; the ten biggest clones make up approximately 11%. Sequenced: peripheral blood. The source of these receptors is a woman between 65 and 79 years old with acute or convalescent COVID-19.

The rearrangement links TRBV5-4 to TRBJ2-2, with D maybe TRBD2 (6 bases). There are 15 residues in the CDR3. Trimming took 1 base from V and 4 from J, leaving 11 bases between them. CDR1 is SGHNT and CDR2 is YYREEE in the germline V gene (reference sequence). As DNA, the CDR3 is TGTGCCAGCAGCTTGATGACTAGGGGCACCGGGGAGCTGTTTTTT. It specifies CASSLMTRGTGELFF.

This clone was picked up one time. The gene calls are TRBV19 and TRBJ1-1; D is perhaps TRBD1 (6 bases). The V end was cut by 7 bases, the J end by 5 bases, with 17 bases between. The germline CDR1 and CDR2 sequences are LNHDA and SQIVND (reference sequence). CDR3 length: 14 residues. The CDR3 DNA is TGTGCCAGTATCACGGGAGGGGGAGGTACTGAAGCTTTCTTT. Translated: CASITGGGGTEAFF.

The gene calls are TRBV5-1 and TRBJ2-5, with D maybe TRBD2 (7 bases). Germline lookup yields CDR1 SGHRS and CDR2 YFSETQ. V was clipped by 4 bases and J by 1 base, with 14 bases between them. The CDR3 totals 15 residues. CDR3 in amino acids: CASSQGGGGQETQYF. In DNA, the CDR3 is TGCGCCAGCAGCCAAGGGGGGGGCGGCCAAGAGACCCAGTACTTC.

The chain is built from TRBV5-5 and TRBJ1-5, with D possibly TRBD1 on 5 matching bases. The germline V gene encodes CDR1 SGHKS and CDR2 YYEKEE (reference sequence). This CDR3 has 14 amino acids. The ends were cut back, 2 bases at V and 3 bases at J, with 9 bases in the middle. CDR3 nucleotide sequence: TGTGCCAGCAGCTTTCAGGGCAACAATCAGCCCCAGCATTTT. This translates into CASSFQGNNQPQHF.

The V and J genes are TRBV2 and TRBJ1-4; 9 bases are a match to TRBD1. V lost 5 bases, J lost 8 bases, and 9 bases stayed unmatched. The CDR3 totals 15 residues. The germline gives CDR1 SNHLY, CDR2 FYNNEI. CDR3 residues: CASSITGGEKEKLFF. CDR3 DNA: TGTGCCAGCAGTATTACAGGGGGCGAGAAGGAAAAACTGTTTTTT.

This CDR3 reads CASSSSPLNTDTQYF. The CDR3 region has the DNA TGCGCCAGCAGCTCGAGCCCACTTAACACAGATACGCAGTATTTT. V is TRBV4-1 and J is TRBJ2-3; D gene uncertain. Deletions cut 5 bases from V and 2 bases from J, with 14 bases between. The CDR3 has 15 residues. Germline V gives CDR1 MGHRA, CDR2 YSYEKL.

V is TRBV2 and J is TRBJ2-5; TRBD1 matches 12 bases. Germline-derived CDR1 and CDR2 are SNHLY and FYNNEI. The CDR3 totals 15 residues. V was pared by 9 bases and J by 7 bases, with 12 bases of the junction left unmatched. In nucleotides, the CDR3 is TGTGCCAGTCGGACCGGGACAGGGGGCAAGGGGACCCAGTACTTC. It encodes CASRTGTGGKGTQYF.

This chain joins TRBV7-2 and TRBJ2-2; TRBD2 matches 8 bases. Trimming at V came to 3 bases and at J to 5 bases, leaving 2 bases not matched to a gene. CDR1 is SGHTA and CDR2 is FQGNSA in the germline V gene. The CDR3 totals 14 residues. This chain's CDR3 is CASSFSGITGELFF. CDR3 nucleotide sequence: TGTGCCAGCAGCTTTAGCGGGATTACCGGGGAGCTGTTTTTT.

The genes are TRBV3-1 (or the pseudogene TRBV3-2) and TRBJ1-2; TRBD1 is a possible D gene (5 bases). Germline V CDR1 and CDR2: LGHDT, YNNKEL (reference sequence). Trimming took off 4 bases at V and 8 bases at J, with 20 bases between the two ends. The CDR3 has 15 residues. The CDR3 region is CASSRSGYWMGGYTF. In DNA, the CDR3 is TGTGCCAGCAGCCGATCAGGGTACTGGATGGGAGGCTACACCTTC.

The J gene is TRBJ2-1, the V gene TRBV10-3, with TRBD2 matching over 7 bases. The CDR3 has 14 residues. The germline gives CDR1 ENHRY, CDR2 SYGVKD. Trimming at V came to 2 bases and at J to 11 bases, leaving 9 bases not matched to a gene. DNA for the CDR3: TGTGCCATCAGTGAGGGTGGACTAGTACGACAGCAGTTCTTC. Translating it yields CAISEGGLVRQQFF.

This rearrangement joins TRBV6-2 or TRBV6-3 to TRBJ1-5; tentative D call: TRBD1 (5 bases). V gave up 2 bases and J gave up 6 bases, with 8 bases separating them. Germline lookup yields CDR1 MNHEY and CDR2 SVGEGT. The CDR3 is 13 residues long. This chain's CDR3 is CASSYGGGQPQHF. The CDR3 region has the DNA TGTGCCAGCAGTTACGGGGGGGGTCAGCCCCAGCATTTT.

V usage is TRBV4-1 and J usage is TRBJ1-2, with 9 bases lining up with TRBD1. In germline, CDR1 is MGHRA, CDR2 YSYEKL. Trimming cost V 1 base and J 7 bases; bases outside gene matches: 4. The length of the CDR3 is 14 residues. The CDR3 bases are TGCGCCAGCAGCCAAGTGGGACAGGGCCGTGGCTACACCTTC. Translated: CASSQVGQGRGYTF.

The rearrangement links TRBV7-2 to TRBJ2-1; the match to TRBD2 covers 9 bases. Trimming took 2 bases from V and 6 from J; bases not matched to a gene: 5. The V gene's germline CDR1 is SGHTA and CDR2 FQGNSA. The CDR3 totals 15 residues. The CDR3 bases are TGTGCCAGCAGCTTATACGGCGGGGGGGCCAATGAGCAGTTCTTC. Translated: CASSLYGGGANEQFF.

CDR3 sequence (DNA): TGTGCCAGCAGCCAATCGACTAGCGGGGGGCGAAATGAGCAGTTCTTC. This sequence encodes CASSQSTSGGRNEQFF. The chain has TRBV3-1 (or the pseudogene TRBV3-2) and TRBJ2-1, with 13 bases fitting TRBD2. CDR3 size: 16 residues. V shed 2 bases, J shed 7 bases, and the junction held 5 bases outside the gene matches. Germline V gene lookup returns CDR1 LGHDT and CDR2 YNNKEL (reference sequence).

The rearrangement joins TRBV11-2 to TRBJ1-1; no clear D. This CDR3 has 15 amino acids. V was pared by 1 base and J by 0 bases, with 9 bases between. The germline V gene encodes CDR1 SGHAT and CDR2 FQNNGV. The CDR3 coding sequence is TGTGCCAGCAGCTTAGGCCCGCTATTGAACACTGAAGCTTTCTTT. The encoded protein is CASSLGPLLNTEAFF.

Comments on this clone: A junction boundary mismatches the germline segment, possibly from a read error. The chain links TRBV5-4 to TRBJ1-1, with 10 bases identical to TRBD1. The CDR3 has 11 residues. Germline CDR1 is SGHNT and CDR2 is YYREEE (reference sequence). The CDR3 DNA reads as TGTGCCAGCAGCTCGGACAGGGGGAGGATCTTT. Translation gives CASSSDRGRIF.

In this sample, this clone turned up once. This chain links TRBV7-3 with TRBJ2-5; a weak D match, TRBD2 (5 bases). Trimming took 4 bases from V and 5 from J, leaving 8 bases between them. In germline, CDR1 is SGHTA, CDR2 FQGTGA. This CDR3 comprises 12 residues. In DNA, the CDR3 is TGTGCCAGCAGCTACCCGGGGGAGACCCAGTACTTC. Protein sequence: CASSYPGETQYF.

J is TRBJ1-1 and V is TRBV5-1; D remains unclear. V shed 0 bases and J shed 5 bases, with 8 bases lying between them. This CDR3 is 13 amino acids long. Germline V gene lookup returns CDR1 SGHRS and CDR2 YFSETQ. CDR3 sequence reads: CASSLAGRTEAFF. CDR3 sequence (DNA): TGCGCCAGCAGCTTGGCGGGTCGGACTGAAGCTTTCTTT. Based on the CDR3 plus reference TRBV5-1 and TRBJ1-1, the full variable domain is KAGVTQTPRYLIKTRGQQVTLSCSPISGHRSVSWYQQTPGQGLQFLFEYFSETQRNKGNFPGRFSGRQFSNSRSEMNVSTLELGDSALYLCASSLAGRTEAFFGQGTRLTVV.

The chain carries TRBV5-6 and TRBJ2-7, with 9 nucleotides matching TRBD1. The CDR3 consists of 14 residues. The germline CDR1 and CDR2 sequences are SGHDT and YYEEEE. Unmatched junction bases numbered 6, after V lost 5 bases and J lost 3 bases. CDR3 DNA: TGTGCCAGCAGGCAACAGGGGGCCAGCTACGAGCAGTACTTC. Protein: CASRQQGASYEQYF.

This clone was detected a few times. This rearrangement joins TRBV6-6 to TRBJ2-3; D perhaps matches TRBD2 (6 bases). Trimming left V 0 bases short and J 1 base short, with 8 bases between. Germline CDR1 MNHNY, CDR2 SVGAGI (reference sequence). This CDR3 is built from 15 residues. CDR3 DNA: TGTGCCAGCAGTTACTCGGGCGGGGGCACAGATACGCAGTATTTT. It translates to CASSYSGGGTDTQYF.

V usage is TRBV19 and J usage is TRBJ1-2, with D possibly TRBD1 on 5 matching bases. Germline V gives CDR1 LNHDA, CDR2 SQIVND (reference sequence). There are 15 residues in the CDR3. Trimming shortened V by 9 bases and J by 0 bases, and 17 bases separated the two germline ends. The CDR3 loop is CASNQGGEANYGYTF. As DNA, the CDR3 is TGTGCCAGCAACCAGGGAGGAGAAGCTAACTATGGCTACACCTTC. The variable domain in full, completed from reference TRBV19 and TRBJ1-2, reads DGGITQSPKYLFRKEGQNVTLSCEQNLNHDAMYWYRQDPGQGLRLIYYSQIVNDFQKGDIAEGYSVSREKKESFPLTVTSAQKNPTAFYLCASNQGGEANYGYTFGSGTRLTVV.

V gene TRBV3-1 (or the pseudogene TRBV3-2) combines with J gene TRBJ2-5; 10 bases map to TRBD1. The J segment lost 5 bases and the V segment lost 11 bases, leaving 14 bases of the junction unmatched. This CDR3 has 15 amino acids. Germline V gene sequence: CDR1 LGHDT, CDR2 YNNKEL (reference sequence). CDR3 nucleotides: TGTGCCTCCAGCCAAGCCCGGACAGGGGGGGAGACCCAGTACTTC. Its translation: CASSQARTGGETQYF.

The CDR3 is CASSFRGPRGYTF. The CDR3 DNA sequence: TGTGCCAGCAGTTTTCGCGGGCCGAGGGGCTACACCTTC. The chain employs TRBV2 and TRBJ1-2; no clear D gene. The CDR3 loop spans 13 amino acids. V lost 5 bases, J lost 8 bases, and 15 bases lay in between. The germline gives CDR1 SNHLY, CDR2 FYNNEI.

The chain combines TRBV4-1 with TRBJ1-1; D gene unclear. V was cut by 5 bases and J by 0 bases, with 7 bases left in between. The CDR3 spans 13 residues. In germline, CDR1 is MGHRA, CDR2 YSYEKL. DNA for the CDR3: TGCGCCAGCAGCAGGACTCTGAACACTGAAGCTTTCTTT. Translation: CASSRTLNTEAFF.

This sequence joins TRBV9 and TRBJ2-1; 8 bases are shared with TRBD2. Germline loops: CDR1 SGDLS, CDR2 YYNGEE. V was clipped by 4 bases and J by 7 bases; unmatched bases: 13. The CDR3 contains 16 residues. The CDR3 here is CASSPAGSGAWNEQFF. In DNA form, the CDR3 reads TGTGCCAGCAGCCCCGCGGGTAGCGGGGCCTGGAATGAGCAGTTCTTC.

V is TRBV11-2 and J is TRBJ2-5, with D uncertain. Germline V gives CDR1 SGHAT, CDR2 FQNNGV. V lost 1 base, J lost 2 bases, and 5 bases lay in between. The CDR3 has 13 residues. This CDR3 is CASSLVSQETQYF. The CDR3 bases are TGTGCCAGCAGCTTAGTCTCTCAAGAGACCCAGTACTTC.

The chain has TRBV6-5 and TRBJ1-2, with D hard to call. The CDR3 length is 11 residues. Trimming left V 5 bases short and J 8 bases short, with 9 bases between. In germline, CDR1 is MNHEY, CDR2 SVGAGI. The CDR3 protein is CASSISVGYTF. The CDR3 DNA is TGTGCCAGCAGTATTTCGGTGGGCTACACCTTC.

V and J are TRBV2 and TRBJ2-5; D is possibly TRBD2 (6 bases). V dropped 6 bases and J dropped 4 bases, with 18 bases sitting between them. This CDR3 is built from 15 residues. CDR1 is SNHLY and CDR2 is FYNNEI in the germline V gene. CDR3: CASRTGRVGGETQYF. The DNA of the CDR3 is TGTGCCAGCAGGACGGGCAGGGTGGGAGGAGAGACCCAGTACTTC. Complete variable domain (other parts from reference TRBV2 and TRBJ2-5): EPEVTQTPSHQVTQMGQEVILRCVPISNHLYFYWYRQILGQKVEFLVSFYNNEISEKSEIFDDQFSVERPDGSNFTLKIRSTKLEDSAMYFCASRTGRVGGETQYFGPGTRLLVL.

V gene TRBV5-6 combines with J gene TRBJ1-6; D is unresolved. The CDR3 has 14 amino acids. V was clipped by 2 bases and J by 7 bases, with 10 bases between them. Germline lookup yields CDR1 SGHDT and CDR2 YYEEEE. CDR3 bases: TGTGCCAGCAGCTTCGGGGTAAAAAATTCACCCCTCCACTTT. It is translated as CASSFGVKNSPLHF.